This T cell receptor beta chain was profiled in a study of sequential checkpoint blockade in melanoma. Turning to the study itself: Arm A got nivolumab then ipilimumab; arm B the reverse, 1:1. Both treatment sequences were followed by maintenance nivolumab.

The sample's treatment: randomized to nivolumab then ipilimumab (arm A) or the reverse (arm B). None of the patients previously received DNA-damaging chemotherapy. PBMC sorting kept live CD3+CD8+ cells without CD19 or CD56. The length of the CDR3 is 17 residues. The method was immunoSEQ multiplex PCR; TCRdb's version includes in-frame clones alone and lacks a portion of them. The repertoire holds around 21,000 clones, roughly four fifths seen once, with 51% in the top ten. The chain carries TRBV12-2 and TRBJ2-2; the table's D call TRBD2 went unverified against the DNA. TRBV12-2 is flagged as a pseudogene. The clonotype originates from a human donor with melanoma. Sequenced material: CD8+ T cells sorted from blood (inferred from file names), taken from a patient given nivolumab and ipilimumab in sequence. Here the CDR3 reads CASRLAETTRGGGELFF. The CDR3, as DNA: TGTGCAAGTCGCTTAGCCGAAACTACCCGGGGGGGCGGGGAGCTGTTTTTT.